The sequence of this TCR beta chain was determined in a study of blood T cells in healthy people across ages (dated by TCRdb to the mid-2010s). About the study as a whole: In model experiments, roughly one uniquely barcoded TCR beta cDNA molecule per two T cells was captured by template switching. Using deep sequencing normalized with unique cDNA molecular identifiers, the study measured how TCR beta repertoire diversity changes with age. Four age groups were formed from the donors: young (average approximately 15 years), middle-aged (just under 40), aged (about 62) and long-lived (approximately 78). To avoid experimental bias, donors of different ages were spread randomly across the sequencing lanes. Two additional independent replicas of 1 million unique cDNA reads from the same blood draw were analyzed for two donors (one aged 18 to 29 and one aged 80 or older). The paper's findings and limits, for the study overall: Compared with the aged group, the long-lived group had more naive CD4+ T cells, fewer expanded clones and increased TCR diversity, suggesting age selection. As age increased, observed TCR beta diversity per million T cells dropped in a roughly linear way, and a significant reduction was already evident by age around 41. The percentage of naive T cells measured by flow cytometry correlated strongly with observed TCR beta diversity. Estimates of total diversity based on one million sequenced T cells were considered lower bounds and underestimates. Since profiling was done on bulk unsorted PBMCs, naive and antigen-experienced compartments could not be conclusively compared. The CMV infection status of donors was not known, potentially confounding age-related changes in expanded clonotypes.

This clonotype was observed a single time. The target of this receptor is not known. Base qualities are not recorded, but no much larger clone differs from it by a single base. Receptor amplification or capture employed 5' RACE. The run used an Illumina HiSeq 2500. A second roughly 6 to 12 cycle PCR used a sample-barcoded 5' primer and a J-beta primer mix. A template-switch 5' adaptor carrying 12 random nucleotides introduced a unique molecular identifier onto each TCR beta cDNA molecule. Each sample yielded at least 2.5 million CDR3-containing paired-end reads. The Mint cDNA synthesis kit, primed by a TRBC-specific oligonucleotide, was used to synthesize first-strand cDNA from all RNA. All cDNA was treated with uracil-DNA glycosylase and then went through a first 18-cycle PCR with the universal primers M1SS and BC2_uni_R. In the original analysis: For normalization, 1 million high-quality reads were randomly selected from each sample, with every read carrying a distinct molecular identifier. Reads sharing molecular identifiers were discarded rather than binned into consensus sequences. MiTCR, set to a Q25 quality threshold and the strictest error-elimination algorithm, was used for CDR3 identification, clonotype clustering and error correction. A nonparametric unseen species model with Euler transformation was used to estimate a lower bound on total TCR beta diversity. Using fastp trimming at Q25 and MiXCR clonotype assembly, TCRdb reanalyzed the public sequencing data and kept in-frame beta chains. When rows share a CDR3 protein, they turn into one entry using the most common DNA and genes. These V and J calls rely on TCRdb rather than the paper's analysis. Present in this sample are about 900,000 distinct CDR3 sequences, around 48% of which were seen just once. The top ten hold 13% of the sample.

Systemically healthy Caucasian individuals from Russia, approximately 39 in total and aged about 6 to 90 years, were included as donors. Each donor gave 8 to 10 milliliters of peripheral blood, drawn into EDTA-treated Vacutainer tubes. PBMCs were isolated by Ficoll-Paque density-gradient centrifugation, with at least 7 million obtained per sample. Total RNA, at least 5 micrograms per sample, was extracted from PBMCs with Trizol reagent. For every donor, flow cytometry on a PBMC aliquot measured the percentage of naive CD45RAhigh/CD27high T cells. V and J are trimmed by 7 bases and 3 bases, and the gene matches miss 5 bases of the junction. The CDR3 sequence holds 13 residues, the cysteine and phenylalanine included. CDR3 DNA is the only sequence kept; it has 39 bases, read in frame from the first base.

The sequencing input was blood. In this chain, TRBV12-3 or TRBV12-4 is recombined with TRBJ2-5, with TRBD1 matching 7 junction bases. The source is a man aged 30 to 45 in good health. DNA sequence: TGTGCCAGCAAGTCAGGACAGGAAGAGACCCAGTACTTC. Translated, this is CASKSGQEETQYF.